These T cell receptor beta chains were read from a single sample in a study of T-cell reconstitution after alpha-beta-depleted transplantation in children. One entry per CDR3 protein, called by TCRdb with MiXCR from the PCR reads. The data show about 460,000 distinct CDR3 sequences, about an eighth seen once. The sequenced sample was PBMCs from the stem cell graft donor, obtained from the stem cell graft. The origin of the receptors is a human donor who donated a stem cell graft to a child with combined immunodeficiency. CDR3s include the opening cysteine and the closing phenylalanine or tryptophan. D genes are given only for firm matches. Rows may omit the clone size; those that give it use once, few, many or a size class.

TRBV29-1	TRBJ2-1	NA	many	TGCAGCGTTCTTATTAGGGGTTGGGGCAGCTCCTACAATGAGCAGTTCTTC	CSVLIRGWGSSYNEQFF
TRBV12-3/TRBV12-4	TRBJ2-3	NA	few	TGTGCCAGCAGTTTGCTGGGATCTAGCACAGATACGCAGTATTTT	CASSLLGSSTDTQYF
TRBV5-1	TRBJ2-1	NA	many	TGCGCCAGCAGCTTGGACGGGGCCTACAATGAGCAGTTCTTC	CASSLDGAYNEQFF
TRBV20-1	TRBJ2-1	TRBD2	NA	TGCAGTGCTTTCACCTTGGTAGCGGGAGTAAATGAGCAGTTCTTC	CSAFTLVAGVNEQFF
TRBV11-2	TRBJ2-7	TRBD1	NA	TGTGCCAGCAGCTTCCGTCCGGGACAGACCTACGAGCAGTACTTC	CASSFRPGQTYEQYF
TRBV7-2	TRBJ2-1	TRBD2	NA	TGTGCCAGCAGCTTAAACAGCGGGAGGGCCATTAGCAATGAGCAGTTCTTC	CASSLNSGRAISNEQFF
TRBV12-3/TRBV12-4	TRBJ1-2	TRBD1	NA	TGTGCCAGCAGCCCGCGACAGGGGTTTGGCTACACCTTC	CASSPRQGFGYTF
TRBV11-2	TRBJ2-2	TRBD2	NA	TGTGCCAGCAGTCGAGTCCCGGGACTAGCGACGAACACCGGGGAGCTGTTTTTT	CASSRVPGLATNTGELFF
TRBV20-1	TRBJ2-5	NA	NA	TGCAGTGCTAGAGTGGGCCGGACTAGACGGGGGCGAGAGACCCAGTACTTC	CSARVGRTRRGRETQYF
TRBV12-3/TRBV12-4	TRBJ2-3	TRBD1	few	TGTGCCAGCAGTTTAAGCGACAGGGGGACCACAGATACGCAGTATTTT	CASSLSDRGTTDTQYF
TRBV7-8	TRBJ2-1	TRBD1	few	TGTGCTACAGCCGGGGTACAGGGGGCCAATGAGCAGTTCTTC	CATAGVQGANEQFF
TRBV12-3/TRBV12-4	TRBJ2-5	TRBD1	NA	TGTGCCAGCAGCCCCGGAGACAGGGAACGAGAGACCCAGTACTTC	CASSPGDRERETQYF
TRBV29-1	TRBJ1-1	NA	many	TGCAGCGTTGGAAGTCCTTTAGGGAACATGAACACTGAAGCTTTCTTT	CSVGSPLGNMNTEAFF
TRBV4-3	TRBJ1-4	TRBD1	few	TGCGCCAGCAGCCAAGGGACAGGGGGGTATGAAAAACTGTTTTTT	CASSQGTGGYEKLFF
TRBV6-1	TRBJ1-5	TRBD1	NA	TGTGCCAGCAGTGGTCAGACAGGGAGCATTCAGCCCCAGCATTTT	CASSGQTGSIQPQHF
TRBV15	TRBJ1-2	NA	NA	TGTGCCACCAGCAGAGATAGTGGGAACCAAGAGGGCTATGGCTACACCTTC	CATSRDSGNQEGYGYTF
TRBV7-2	TRBJ1-2	TRBD1	NA	TGTGCCAGCAGCCCCTGGGGGGGACAGAACTATGGCTACACCTTC	CASSPWGGQNYGYTF
TRBV21-1	TRBJ2-6	NA	NA	TGTGCCAGCTTCCCAAGACAGGCCAAAAGCTCTGGGGCCAACGTCCTGACTTTC	CASFPRQAKSSGANVLTF
TRBV6-1	TRBJ1-1	NA	few	TGTGCCAGCAGAGGTTCGCTCGTTTACACTGAAGCTTTCTTT	CASRGSLVYTEAFF
TRBV24-1	TRBJ2-1	TRBD1	many	TGTGCCACCAGTGCCCCCTCGGGACAGGTAAACAATGAGCAGTTCTTC	CATSAPSGQVNNEQFF
TRBV29-1	TRBJ2-7	NA	few	TGCAGCGTTGAGCGGTCGGGAGCACCCTACGAGCAGTACTTC	CSVERSGAPYEQYF
TRBV5-1	TRBJ2-7	TRBD2	many	TGCGCCAGCAGCTTATTAGCGGGGGGTTCCCCCTACGAGCAGTACTTC	CASSLLAGGSPYEQYF
TRBV6-5	TRBJ1-1	NA	many	TGTGCCAGCAGTCCTAGGGCGGACAAGAACACTGAAGCTTTCTTT	CASSPRADKNTEAFF
TRBV7-2	TRBJ2-7	TRBD2	many	TGTGCCAGCAAGACTAGCGGGGCCTACGAGCAGTACTTC	CASKTSGAYEQYF
TRBV5-1	TRBJ2-1	TRBD2	few	TGCGCCAGCAGCTTGGTGGACCGGGGACTAACGAACAATGAGCAGTTCTTC	CASSLVDRGLTNNEQFF
TRBV7-9	TRBJ2-2	NA	many	TGTGCCAGCAGCGGCTTGGGGGAGCTGTTTTTT	CASSGLGELFF
TRBV29-1	TRBJ2-4	NA	many	TGCAGCGTTGCCTCCTCGGGGGATGGCATTCAGTACTTC	CSVASSGDGIQYF
TRBV7-9	TRBJ2-1	TRBD2	NA	TGTGCCAGCAGCCTCTGGGCTAGCGGGAGTGCCTACAATGAGCAGTTCTTC	CASSLWASGSAYNEQFF
TRBV27	TRBJ2-7	NA	NA	TGTGCCAGCAGTCCAAGTACAGGGCCCGGAGAGCAGTACTTC	CASSPSTGPGEQYF
TRBV12-3/TRBV12-4	TRBJ2-1	NA	many	TGTGCCAGCAGTTTGGGGCTAGTTTACAATGAGCAGTTCTTC	CASSLGLVYNEQFF
TRBV9	TRBJ2-5	TRBD1	many	TGTGCCAGCAGCGGAACGGGACAGAACCAAGAGACCCAGTACTTC	CASSGTGQNQETQYF
TRBV7-9	TRBJ2-7	NA	many	TGTGCCAGCAGCAGAGGGAACTCCTACGAGCAGTACTTC	CASSRGNSYEQYF
TRBV7-9	TRBJ2-7	NA	NA	TGTGCCAGCAGCTTAGGTTATGCAGCAGCCTACGAGCAGTACTTC	CASSLGYAAAYEQYF
TRBV28	TRBJ2-7	NA	NA	TGTGCCAGCAGCCCCCATACAACCTACGAGCAGTACTTC	CASSPHTTYEQYF
TRBV5-6	TRBJ2-3	NA	few	TGTGCCAGCAGCTTGGTGTCGGCAGATACGCAGTATTTT	CASSLVSADTQYF
TRBV9	TRBJ2-7	TRBD2	few	TGTGCCAGCAGCGTCGGAATAGCGGGAGTTGACGAGCAGTACTTC	CASSVGIAGVDEQYF
TRBV27	TRBJ2-3	NA	NA	TGTGCCAGCAGTTCCCTGGGGCCAGATACGCAGTATTTT	CASSSLGPDTQYF
TRBV30	TRBJ2-6	NA	NA	TGTGCCTGGAGTGTAAGCTCCTCTGGGGCCAACGTCCTGACTTTC	CAWSVSSSGANVLTF
TRBV12-3/TRBV12-4	TRBJ2-3	NA	few	TGTGCCAGCAGTTCCTCTGGGGGGGCCAGCACAGATACGCAGTATTTT	CASSSSGGASTDTQYF
TRBV20-1	TRBJ1-2	TRBD1	few	TGCAGTGCTCGAACCCCGACAGGGTTTGGAGGCTACACCTTC	CSARTPTGFGGYTF
TRBV20-1	TRBJ2-1	TRBD1	many	TGCAGTGCTAGAAACCCTTCCGGGACAGGGAGGAACAATGAGCAGTTCTTC	CSARNPSGTGRNNEQFF
TRBV9	TRBJ2-7	TRBD1	NA	TGTGCCAGCAGCGCCCAGGGACAGTTTTACGAGCAGTACTTC	CASSAQGQFYEQYF
TRBV5-1	TRBJ2-2	TRBD2	few	TGCGCCAGCAGCTTGGCCCCATCCGGGACTAGCATTTTCCCCGGGGAGCTGTTTTTT	CASSLAPSGTSIFPGELFF
TRBV11-1	TRBJ2-2	TRBD1	NA	TGTGCCAGCAGGCTAGGGACAGGCGATAACACCGGGGAGCTGTTTTTT	CASRLGTGDNTGELFF
TRBV24-1	TRBJ1-2	TRBD1	few	TGTGCCACCAGTGATTCAGGACAGGGTGTCTACACCTTC	CATSDSGQGVYTF
TRBV4-2	TRBJ2-5	TRBD2	NA	TGTGCCAGCAGCCGGGCGAGTGAGCGGGGGGACCACAAGAAAACCCAGTACTTC	CASSRASERGDHKKTQYF
TRBV7-6	TRBJ2-7	TRBD1	NA	TGTGCCAGCAGCTCGGGACAGGGGCCGGCCTACGAGCAGTACTTC	CASSSGQGPAYEQYF
TRBV4-3	TRBJ2-7	NA	few	TGCGCCAGCAGCCAAGATCGCCGACTAGAAGCCCCCTACGAGCAGTACTTC	CASSQDRRLEAPYEQYF
TRBV7-2	TRBJ2-7	TRBD2	few	TGTGCCAGCAGCGTTATACTAGCGGGGGCTTACGAGCAGTACTTC	CASSVILAGAYEQYF
TRBV18	TRBJ2-5	NA	NA	TGTGCCAGCTCACCACCGATACCGGGGGATCAAGAGACCCAGTACTTC	CASSPPIPGDQETQYF
TRBV6-2/TRBV6-3	TRBJ2-7	TRBD2	few	TGTGCCTCCCTTAGGAGCGGGAGGCCCGCCAGATTCTACGAGCAGTACTTC	CASLRSGRPARFYEQYF
TRBV6-2/TRBV6-3	TRBJ2-7	TRBD1	many	TGTGCCAGCAGTTACGGGACAGTCTTCGAGCAGTACTTC	CASSYGTVFEQYF
TRBV7-2	TRBJ2-7	TRBD1	NA	TGTGCCAGCAGCTTCGGGACAGCGAGCTCCTACGAGCAGTACTTC	CASSFGTASSYEQYF
TRBV12-3/TRBV12-4	TRBJ2-3	TRBD2	many	TGTGCCAGCAGCCCTAGGACTAGCGGGACCAGCACAGATACGCAGTATTTT	CASSPRTSGTSTDTQYF
TRBV6-1	TRBJ2-3	NA	few	TGTGCCAGCACCCCTCCGTTAGGCACAGATACGCAGTATTTT	CASTPPLGTDTQYF
TRBV12-3/TRBV12-4	TRBJ1-1	NA	many	TGTGCCAGCAGCGCCACGTACAGGGCCCCGGGGATTGAAGCTTTCTTT	CASSATYRAPGIEAFF
TRBV4-3	TRBJ1-2	NA	many	TGCGCCAGCAGTCCTGAAAGCCGATTCGTCTATGGCTACACCTTC	CASSPESRFVYGYTF
TRBV27	TRBJ1-2	TRBD1	few	TGTGCCAGCAGTCCCGGGACAGGGCCCGGCTACACCTTC	CASSPGTGPGYTF